This T cell receptor beta chain appears in the sequencing data of a study of T cell responses to AZD1222 COVID-19 vaccine. Sequencing was performed with immunoSEQ multiplex PCR; in TCRdb, only in-frame clones are kept and a portion is missing. The sample lists roughly 80,000 clones, roughly 80% occurring once. For this clone: The antigen remains unidentified.

Study-wide results and limits: Across the whole spike, CD4 TCRs peaked at regions 160-218 and 743-854. Close to half of spike-specific TCRs reportedly recognize unmutated variant regions.

Germline values: CDR1 GTSNPN, CDR2 SVGIG (reference sequence). The CDR3 runs to 13 residues. Trimming removed 0 bases at V and 2 bases at J, with 7 bases between. The input for sequencing was peripheral blood, taken on day 0 of AZD1222 vaccination. The chain combines TRBV30 with TRBJ2-5; D call uncertain. This TCR was sampled from an adult in good health. The DNA for the CDR3 is TGTGCCTGGAGTGTAGCCGTTCAAGAGACCCAGTACTTC. This encodes CAWSVAVQETQYF. Complete variable domain (other parts from reference TRBV30 and TRBJ2-5): SQTIHQWPATLVQPVGSPLSLECTVEGTSNPNLYWYRQAAGRGLQLLFYSVGIGQISSEVPQNLSASRPQDRQFILSSKKLLLSDSGFYLCAWSVAVQETQYFGPGTRLLVL.